Sequencing of this T cell receptor (beta chain) was carried out in a study of blood T cell repertoires in COVID-19. Study-wide background: Italy, Spain and the United States were the sources of the convalescent and acute COVID-19 samples. Sample material is recorded as cDNA or gDNA derived from T cells, B-cell-depleted T cells, or PBMCs.

The CDR3 extends over 16 amino acids. V shed 2 bases, J shed 2 bases, and the junction held 9 bases outside the gene matches. Germline loops: CDR1 MNHNY, CDR2 SVGAGI (reference sequence). Original analysis: From reference gene primer amplification, estimates of nucleated cell counts were derived. Sequenced by immunoSEQ multiplex PCR; TCRdb stores in-frame clones only, minus some. D and trimming were read from the DNA, whereas the V and J calls and clone size are those reported in that table. This sample has approximately 500,000 clones, with about 91% found just once. The Seattle patients, enrolled during active infection, were followed longitudinally.

This TCR was sampled from a man younger than 35 with COVID-19, enrolled during active disease. Sequenced sample: peripheral blood. The chain links TRBV6-6 to TRBJ2-7; 7 bases fit TRBD1. Here the CDR3 reads CASSYPWDSRPYEQYF. CDR3 DNA sequence: TGTGCCAGCAGTTACCCCTGGGACAGCAGACCCTACGAGCAGTACTTC.